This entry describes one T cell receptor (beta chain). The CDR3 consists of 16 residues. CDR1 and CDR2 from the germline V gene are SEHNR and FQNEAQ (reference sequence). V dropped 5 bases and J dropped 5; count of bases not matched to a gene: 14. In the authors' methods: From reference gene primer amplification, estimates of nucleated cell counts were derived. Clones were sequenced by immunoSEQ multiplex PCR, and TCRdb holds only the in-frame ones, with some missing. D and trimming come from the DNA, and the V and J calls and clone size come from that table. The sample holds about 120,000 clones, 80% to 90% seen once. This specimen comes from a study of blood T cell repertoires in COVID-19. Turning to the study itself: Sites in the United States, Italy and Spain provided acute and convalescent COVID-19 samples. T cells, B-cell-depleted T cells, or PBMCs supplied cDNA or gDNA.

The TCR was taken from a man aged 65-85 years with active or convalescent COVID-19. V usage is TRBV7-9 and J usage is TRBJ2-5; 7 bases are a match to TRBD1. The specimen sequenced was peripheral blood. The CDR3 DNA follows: TGTGCCAGCAGCCACCCTATGAGGGGGCAGTGGGAGACCCAGTACTTC. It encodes CASSHPMRGQWETQYF.